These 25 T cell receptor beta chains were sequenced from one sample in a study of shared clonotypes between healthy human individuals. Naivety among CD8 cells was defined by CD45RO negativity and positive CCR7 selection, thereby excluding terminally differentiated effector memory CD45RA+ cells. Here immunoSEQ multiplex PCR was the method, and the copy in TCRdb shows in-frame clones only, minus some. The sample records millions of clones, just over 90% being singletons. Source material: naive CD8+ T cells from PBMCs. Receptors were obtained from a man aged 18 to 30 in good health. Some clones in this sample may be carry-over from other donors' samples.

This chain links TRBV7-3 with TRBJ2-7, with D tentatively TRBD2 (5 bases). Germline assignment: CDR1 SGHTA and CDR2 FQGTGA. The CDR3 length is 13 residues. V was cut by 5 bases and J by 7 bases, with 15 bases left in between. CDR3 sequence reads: CASSLTDWEEQYF. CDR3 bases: TGTGCCAGCAGCCTTACAGATTGGGAGGAGCAGTACTTC.

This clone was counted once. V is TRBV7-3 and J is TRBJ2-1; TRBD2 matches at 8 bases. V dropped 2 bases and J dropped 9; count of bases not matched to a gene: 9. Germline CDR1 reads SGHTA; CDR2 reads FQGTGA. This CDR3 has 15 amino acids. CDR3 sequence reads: CASSLGAGLGVEQFF. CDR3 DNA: TGTGCCAGCAGCTTAGGGGCGGGACTAGGAGTTGAGCAGTTCTTC.

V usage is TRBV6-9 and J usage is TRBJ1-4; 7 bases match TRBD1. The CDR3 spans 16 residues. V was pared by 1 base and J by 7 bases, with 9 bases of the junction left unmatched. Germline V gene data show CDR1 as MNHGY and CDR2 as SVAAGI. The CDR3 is CASSYLSGGGSEKLFF. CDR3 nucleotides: TGTGCCAGCAGTTATTTGTCAGGGGGGGGGTCTGAAAAACTGTTTTTT.

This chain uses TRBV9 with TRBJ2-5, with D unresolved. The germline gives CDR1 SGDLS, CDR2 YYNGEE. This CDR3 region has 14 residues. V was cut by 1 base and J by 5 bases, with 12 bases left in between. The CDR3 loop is CASSVSSGRETQYF. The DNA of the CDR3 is TGTGCCAGCAGCGTATCATCAGGCCGGGAGACCCAGTACTTC.

In DNA form, the CDR3 reads TGTGCCAGCAGTGAACGCGGAGGTTCCTCGTTTTTT. Its protein is CASSERGGSSFF. The chain recombines TRBV2 with TRBJ2-2; a possible D gene is TRBD2 (5 bases). Germline CDR1 reads SNHLY; CDR2 reads FYNNEI. CDR3 length equals 12 residues. The V gene lost 2 bases and the J gene lost 16 bases, with 14 bases spanning the gap. The variable domain in full, completed from reference TRBV2 and TRBJ2-2, reads EPEVTQTPSHQVTQMGQEVILRCVPISNHLYFYWYRQILGQKVEFLVSFYNNEISEKSEIFDDQFSVERPDGSNFTLKIRSTKLEDSAMYFCASSERGGSSFFGEGSRLTVL.

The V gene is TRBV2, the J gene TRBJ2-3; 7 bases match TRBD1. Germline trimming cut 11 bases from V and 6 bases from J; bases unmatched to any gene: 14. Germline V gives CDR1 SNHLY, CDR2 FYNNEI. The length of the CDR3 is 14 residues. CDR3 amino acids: CAQLMTGRFDTQYF. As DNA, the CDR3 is TGTGCCCAGCTTATGACAGGGCGATTCGATACGCAGTATTTT. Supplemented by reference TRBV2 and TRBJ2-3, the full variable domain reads EPEVTQTPSHQVTQMGQEVILRCVPISNHLYFYWYRQILGQKVEFLVSFYNNEISEKSEIFDDQFSVERPDGSNFTLKIRSTKLEDSAMYFCAQLMTGRFDTQYFGPGTRLTVL.

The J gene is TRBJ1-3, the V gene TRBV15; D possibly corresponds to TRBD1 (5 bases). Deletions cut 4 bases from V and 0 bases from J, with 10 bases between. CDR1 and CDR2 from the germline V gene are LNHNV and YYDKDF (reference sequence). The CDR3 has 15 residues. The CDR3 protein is CATSKRGGSGNTIYF. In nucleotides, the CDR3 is TGTGCCACCAGCAAGAGGGGAGGCTCTGGAAACACCATATATTTT.

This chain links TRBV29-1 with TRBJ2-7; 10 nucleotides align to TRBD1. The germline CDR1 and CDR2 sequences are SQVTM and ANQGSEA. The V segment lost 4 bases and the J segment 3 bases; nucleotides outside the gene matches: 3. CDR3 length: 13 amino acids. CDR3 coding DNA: TGCAGCGTTGCTGGACAGGGGGTCTACGAGCAGTACTTC. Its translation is CSVAGQGVYEQYF.

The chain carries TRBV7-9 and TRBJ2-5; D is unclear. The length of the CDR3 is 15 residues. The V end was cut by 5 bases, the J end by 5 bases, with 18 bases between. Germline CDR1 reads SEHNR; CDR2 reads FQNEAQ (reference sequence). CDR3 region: CASSPTQALWETQYF. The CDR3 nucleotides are TGTGCCAGCAGCCCCACGCAGGCCCTGTGGGAGACCCAGTACTTC.

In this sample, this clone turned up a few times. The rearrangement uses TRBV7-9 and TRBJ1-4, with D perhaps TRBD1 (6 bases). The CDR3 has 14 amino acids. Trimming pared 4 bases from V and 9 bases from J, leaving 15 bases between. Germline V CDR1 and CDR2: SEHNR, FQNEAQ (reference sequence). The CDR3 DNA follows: TGTGCCAGCAGCTCTGGACAGCCGTTCAAAAAACTGTTTTTT. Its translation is CASSSGQPFKKLFF.

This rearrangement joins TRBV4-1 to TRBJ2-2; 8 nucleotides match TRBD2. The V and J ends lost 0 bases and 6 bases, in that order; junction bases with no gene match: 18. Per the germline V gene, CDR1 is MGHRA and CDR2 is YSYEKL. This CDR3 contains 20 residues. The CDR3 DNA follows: TGCGCCAGCAGCCAAGATGGCAGACCCCGGACTAGCCCTGGGGCCGGGGAGCTGTTTTTT. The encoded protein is CASSQDGRPRTSPGAGELFF.

The DNA for the CDR3 is TGTGCCAGCAGCTTAAGGACCTATCTTTCCTACGAGCAGTACTTC. Residues: CASSLRTYLSYEQYF. The rearrangement joins TRBV5-8 to TRBJ2-7, with D unresolved. Trimming took 2 bases from V and 1 from J, leaving 13 bases between them. This CDR3 has 15 amino acids. CDR1 SGHTS and CDR2 YDEGEE come from the germline V gene.

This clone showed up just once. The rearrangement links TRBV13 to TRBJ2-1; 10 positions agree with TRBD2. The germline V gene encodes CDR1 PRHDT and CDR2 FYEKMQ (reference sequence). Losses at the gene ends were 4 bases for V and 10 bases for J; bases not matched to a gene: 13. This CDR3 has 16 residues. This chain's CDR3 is CASSSTQWGTSAEQFF. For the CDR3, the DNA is TGTGCCAGCAGCTCCACCCAGTGGGGGACTAGCGCCGAGCAGTTCTTC.

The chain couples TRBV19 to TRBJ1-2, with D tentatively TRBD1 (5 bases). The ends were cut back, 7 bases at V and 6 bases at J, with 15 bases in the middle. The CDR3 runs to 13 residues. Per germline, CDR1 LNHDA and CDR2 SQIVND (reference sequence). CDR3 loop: CASTRGGHDGYTF. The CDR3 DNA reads TGTGCCAGTACTAGGGGAGGACACGATGGCTACACCTTC.

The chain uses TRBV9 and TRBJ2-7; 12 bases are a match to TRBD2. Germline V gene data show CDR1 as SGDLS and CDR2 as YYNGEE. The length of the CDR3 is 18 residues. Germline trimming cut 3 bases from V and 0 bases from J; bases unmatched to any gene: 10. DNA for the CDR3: TGTGCCAGCAGCGCGACCGGGACTAGCGGGCCGAGCTCCTACGAGCAGTACTTC. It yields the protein CASSATGTSGPSSYEQYF.

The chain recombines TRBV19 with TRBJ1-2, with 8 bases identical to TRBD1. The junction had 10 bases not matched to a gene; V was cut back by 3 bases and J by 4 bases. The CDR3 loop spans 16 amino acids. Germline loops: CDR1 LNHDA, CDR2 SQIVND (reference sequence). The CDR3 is CASSINTRDRIYGYTF. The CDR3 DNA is TGTGCCAGTAGTATTAATACTCGGGACAGGATCTATGGCTACACCTTC.

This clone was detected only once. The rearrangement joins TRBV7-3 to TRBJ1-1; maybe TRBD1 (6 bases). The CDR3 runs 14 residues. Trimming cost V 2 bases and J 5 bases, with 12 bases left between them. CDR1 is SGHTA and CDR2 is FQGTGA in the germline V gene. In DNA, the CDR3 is TGTGCCAGCAGCTTATCCGGACAGATGACTGAAGCTTTCTTT. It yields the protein CASSLSGQMTEAFF.

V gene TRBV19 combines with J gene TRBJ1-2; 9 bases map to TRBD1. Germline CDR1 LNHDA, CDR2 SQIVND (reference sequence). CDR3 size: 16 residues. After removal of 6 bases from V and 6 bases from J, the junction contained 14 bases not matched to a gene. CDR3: CASSVPGTGIRDGYTF. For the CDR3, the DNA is TGTGCCAGTAGCGTCCCCGGGACAGGGATACGCGATGGCTACACCTTC.

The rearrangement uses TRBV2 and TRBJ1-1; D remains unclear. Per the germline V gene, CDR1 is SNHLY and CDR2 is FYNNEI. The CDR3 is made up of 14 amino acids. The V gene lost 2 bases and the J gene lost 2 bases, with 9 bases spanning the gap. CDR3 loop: CASSEFLLNTEAFF. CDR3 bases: TGTGCCAGCAGTGAATTCCTTCTAAACACTGAAGCTTTCTTT. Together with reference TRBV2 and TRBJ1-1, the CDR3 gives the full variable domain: EPEVTQTPSHQVTQMGQEVILRCVPISNHLYFYWYRQILGQKVEFLVSFYNNEISEKSEIFDDQFSVERPDGSNFTLKIRSTKLEDSAMYFCASSEFLLNTEAFFGQGTRLTVV.

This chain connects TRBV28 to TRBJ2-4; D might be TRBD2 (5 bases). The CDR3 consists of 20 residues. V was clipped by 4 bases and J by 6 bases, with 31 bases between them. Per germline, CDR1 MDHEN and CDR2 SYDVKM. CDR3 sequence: CASSSPGQSAGGYLGNIQYF. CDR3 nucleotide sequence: TGTGCCAGCAGTTCCCCTGGCCAATCCGCGGGCGGATACCTGGGAAACATTCAGTACTTC.

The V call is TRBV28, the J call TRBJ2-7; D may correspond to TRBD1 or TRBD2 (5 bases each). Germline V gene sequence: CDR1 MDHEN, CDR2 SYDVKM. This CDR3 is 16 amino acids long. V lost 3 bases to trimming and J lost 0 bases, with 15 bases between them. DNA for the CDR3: TGTGCCAGCAGTTTCGGGGCTGGGACCAGCTCCTACGAGCAGTACTTC. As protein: CASSFGAGTSSYEQYF. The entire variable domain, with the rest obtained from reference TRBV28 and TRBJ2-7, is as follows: DVKVTQSSRYLVKRTGEKVFLECVQDMDHENMFWYRQDPGLGLRLIYFSYDVKMKEKGDIPEGYSVSREKKERFSLILESASTNQTSMYLCASSFGAGTSSYEQYFGPGTRLTVT.

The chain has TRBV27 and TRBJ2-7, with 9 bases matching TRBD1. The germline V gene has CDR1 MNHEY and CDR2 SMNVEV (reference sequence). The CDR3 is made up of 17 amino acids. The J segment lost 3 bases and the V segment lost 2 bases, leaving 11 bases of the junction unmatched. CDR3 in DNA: TGTGCCAGCAGTTTAATCCCCGCCGGGACAGGGATCTACGAGCAGTACTTC. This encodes CASSLIPAGTGIYEQYF.

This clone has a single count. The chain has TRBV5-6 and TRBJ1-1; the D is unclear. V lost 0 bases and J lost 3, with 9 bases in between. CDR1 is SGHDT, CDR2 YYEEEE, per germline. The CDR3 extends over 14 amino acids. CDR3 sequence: CASSLGSLDTEAFF. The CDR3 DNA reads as TGTGCCAGCAGCTTGGGGTCTTTGGACACTGAAGCTTTCTTT.

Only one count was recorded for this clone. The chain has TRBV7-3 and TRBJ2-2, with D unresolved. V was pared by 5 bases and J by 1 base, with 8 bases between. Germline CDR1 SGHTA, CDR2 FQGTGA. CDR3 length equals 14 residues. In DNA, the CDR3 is TGTGCCAGCAGCCAGAGGCGGAACACCGGGGAGCTGTTTTTT. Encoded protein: CASSQRRNTGELFF.

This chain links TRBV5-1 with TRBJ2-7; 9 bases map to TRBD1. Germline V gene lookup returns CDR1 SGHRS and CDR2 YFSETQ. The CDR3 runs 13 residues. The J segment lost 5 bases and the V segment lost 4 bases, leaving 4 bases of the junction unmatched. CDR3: CASSIRTGDEQYF. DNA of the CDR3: TGCGCCAGCAGCATTAGGACAGGGGACGAGCAGTACTTC.